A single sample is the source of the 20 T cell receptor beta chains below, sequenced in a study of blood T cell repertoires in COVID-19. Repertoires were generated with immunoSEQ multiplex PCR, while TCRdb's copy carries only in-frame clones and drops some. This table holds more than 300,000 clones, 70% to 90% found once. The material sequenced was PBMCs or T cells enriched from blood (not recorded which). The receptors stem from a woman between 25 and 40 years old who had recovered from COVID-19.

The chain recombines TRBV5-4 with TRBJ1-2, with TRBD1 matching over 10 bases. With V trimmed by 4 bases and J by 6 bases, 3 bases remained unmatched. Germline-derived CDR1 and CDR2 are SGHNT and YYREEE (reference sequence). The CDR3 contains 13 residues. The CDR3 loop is CASSPTGGDGYTF. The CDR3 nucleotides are TGTGCCAGCAGCCCGACAGGGGGCGATGGCTACACCTTC.

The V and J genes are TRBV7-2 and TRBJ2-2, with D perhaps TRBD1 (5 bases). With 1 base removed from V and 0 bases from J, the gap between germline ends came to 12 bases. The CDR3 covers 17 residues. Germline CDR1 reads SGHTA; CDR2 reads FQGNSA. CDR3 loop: CASSLGAGRANTGELFF. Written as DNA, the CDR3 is TGTGCCAGCAGCTTAGGGGCAGGGCGCGCGAACACCGGGGAGCTGTTTTTT.

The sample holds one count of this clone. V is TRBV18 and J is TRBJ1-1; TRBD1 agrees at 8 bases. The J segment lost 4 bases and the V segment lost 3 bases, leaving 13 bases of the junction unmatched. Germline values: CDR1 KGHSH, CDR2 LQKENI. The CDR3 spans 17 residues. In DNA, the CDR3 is TGTGCCAGCTCACCCACAGGACAGGGTTCGATCGGCACTGAAGCTTTCTTT. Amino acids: CASSPTGQGSIGTEAFF.

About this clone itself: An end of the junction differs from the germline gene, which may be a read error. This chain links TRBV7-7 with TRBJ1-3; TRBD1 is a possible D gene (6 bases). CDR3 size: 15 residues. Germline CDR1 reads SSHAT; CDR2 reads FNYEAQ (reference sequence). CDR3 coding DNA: TGTGCTAGCAGCTTAGGGCCGGGACAATGGGACACCATATATTTT. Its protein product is CASSLGPGQWDTIYF. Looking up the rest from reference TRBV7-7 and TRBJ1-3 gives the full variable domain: GAGVSQSPRYKVTKRGQDVTLRCDPISSHATLYWYQQALGQGPEFLTYFNYEAQPDKSGLPSDRFSAERPEGSISTLTIQRTEQRDSAMYRCASSLGPGQWDTIYFGEGSWLTVV.

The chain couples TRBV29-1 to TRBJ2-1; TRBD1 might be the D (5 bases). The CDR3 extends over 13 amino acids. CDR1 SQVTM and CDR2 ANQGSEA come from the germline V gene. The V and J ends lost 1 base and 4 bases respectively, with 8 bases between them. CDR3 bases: TGCAGCGTTGAAGGGGGCACTTACAATGAGCAGTTCTTC. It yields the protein CSVEGGTYNEQFF.

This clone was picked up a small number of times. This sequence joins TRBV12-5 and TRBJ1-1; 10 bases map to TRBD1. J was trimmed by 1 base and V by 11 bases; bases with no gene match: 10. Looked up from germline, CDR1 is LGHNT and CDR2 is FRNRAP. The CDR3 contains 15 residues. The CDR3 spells CAVKDGTGANTEAFF. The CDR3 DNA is TGTGCTGTAAAAGACGGGACAGGGGCGAACACTGAAGCTTTCTTT.

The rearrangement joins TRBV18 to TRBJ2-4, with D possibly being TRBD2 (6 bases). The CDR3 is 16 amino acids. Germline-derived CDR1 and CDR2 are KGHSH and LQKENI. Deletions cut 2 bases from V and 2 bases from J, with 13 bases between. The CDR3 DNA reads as TGTGCCAGCTCACCATGGGGGGAGGATACCAAAAACATTCAGTACTTC. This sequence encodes CASSPWGEDTKNIQYF. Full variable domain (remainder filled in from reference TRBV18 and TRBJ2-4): NAGVMQNPRHLVRRRGQEARLRCSPMKGHSHVYWYRQLPEEGLKFMVYLQKENIIDESGMPKERFSAEFPKEGPSILRIQQVVRGDSAAYFCASSPWGEDTKNIQYFGAGTRLSVL.

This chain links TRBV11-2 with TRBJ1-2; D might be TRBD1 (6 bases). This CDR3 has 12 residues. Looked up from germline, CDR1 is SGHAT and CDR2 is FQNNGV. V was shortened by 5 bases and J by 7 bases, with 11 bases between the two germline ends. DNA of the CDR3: TGTGCCAGCAGCGGAGGGGGGGCTGGCTACACCTTC. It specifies CASSGGGAGYTF.

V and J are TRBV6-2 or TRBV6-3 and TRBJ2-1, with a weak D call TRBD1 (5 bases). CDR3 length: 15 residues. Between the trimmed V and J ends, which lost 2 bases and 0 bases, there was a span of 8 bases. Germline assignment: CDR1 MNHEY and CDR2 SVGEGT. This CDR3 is CASSYAQGSYNEQFF. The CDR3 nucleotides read TGTGCCAGCAGTTACGCCCAGGGCTCCTACAATGAGCAGTTCTTC.

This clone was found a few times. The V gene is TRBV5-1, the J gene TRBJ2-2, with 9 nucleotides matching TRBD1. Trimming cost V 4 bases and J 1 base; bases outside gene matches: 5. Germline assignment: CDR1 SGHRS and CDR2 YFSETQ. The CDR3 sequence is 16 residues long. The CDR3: CASSPGGQGNTGELFF. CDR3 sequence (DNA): TGCGCCAGCAGCCCAGGGGGACAGGGGAACACCGGGGAGCTGTTTTTT.

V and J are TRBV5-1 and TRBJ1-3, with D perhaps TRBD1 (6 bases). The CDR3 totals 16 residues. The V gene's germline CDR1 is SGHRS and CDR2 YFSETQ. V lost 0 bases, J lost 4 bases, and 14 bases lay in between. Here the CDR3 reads CASSLEGVGEGNTIYF. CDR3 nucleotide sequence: TGCGCCAGCAGCTTGGAGGGGGTCGGTGAAGGAAACACCATATATTTT.

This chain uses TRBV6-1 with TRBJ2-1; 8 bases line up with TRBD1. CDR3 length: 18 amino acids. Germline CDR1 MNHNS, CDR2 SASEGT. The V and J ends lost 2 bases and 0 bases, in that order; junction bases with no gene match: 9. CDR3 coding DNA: TGTGCCAGCAGTGAATCCCCGACAGGGGCAAGCTCCTACAATGAGCAGTTCTTC. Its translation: CASSESPTGASSYNEQFF.

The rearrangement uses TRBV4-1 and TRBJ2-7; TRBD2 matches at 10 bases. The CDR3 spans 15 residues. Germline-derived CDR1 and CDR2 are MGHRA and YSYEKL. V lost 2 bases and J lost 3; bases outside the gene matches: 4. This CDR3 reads CASSQLAGASYEQYF. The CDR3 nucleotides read TGCGCCAGCAGCCAACTAGCGGGAGCCAGCTACGAGCAGTACTTC.

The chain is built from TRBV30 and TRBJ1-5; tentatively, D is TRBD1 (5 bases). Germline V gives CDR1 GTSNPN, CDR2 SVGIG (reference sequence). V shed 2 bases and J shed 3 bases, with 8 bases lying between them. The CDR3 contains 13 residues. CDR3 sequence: CAWSRGINQPQHF. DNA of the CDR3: TGTGCCTGGAGTCGGGGGATCAATCAGCCCCAGCATTTT.

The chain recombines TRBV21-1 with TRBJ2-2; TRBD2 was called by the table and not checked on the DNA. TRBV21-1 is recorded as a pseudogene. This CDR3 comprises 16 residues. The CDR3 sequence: CASNETAETNTGELFF. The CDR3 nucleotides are TGTGCCAGCAACGAGACCGCGGAGACGAACACCGGGGAGCTGTTTTTT.

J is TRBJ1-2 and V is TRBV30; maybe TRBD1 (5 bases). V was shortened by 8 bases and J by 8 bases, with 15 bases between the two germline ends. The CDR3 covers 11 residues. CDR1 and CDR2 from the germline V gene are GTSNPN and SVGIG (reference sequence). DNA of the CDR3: TGTGCCCAACGGGCCGGGGGAGGCTACACCTTC. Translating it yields CAQRAGGGYTF.

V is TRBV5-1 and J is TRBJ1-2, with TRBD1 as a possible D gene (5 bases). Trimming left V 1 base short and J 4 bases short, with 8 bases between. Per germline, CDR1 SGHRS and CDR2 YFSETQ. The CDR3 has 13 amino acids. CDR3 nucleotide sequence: TGCGCCAGCAGCTTGCGGGGGGGCTATGGCTACACCTTC. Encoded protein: CASSLRGGYGYTF.

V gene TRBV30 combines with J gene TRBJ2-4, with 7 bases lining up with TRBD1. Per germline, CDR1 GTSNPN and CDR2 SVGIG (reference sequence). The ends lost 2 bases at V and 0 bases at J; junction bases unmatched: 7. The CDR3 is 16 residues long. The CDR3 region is CAWSLGGRLAKNIQYF. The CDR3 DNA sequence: TGTGCCTGGAGTCTAGGGGGCAGATTAGCCAAAAACATTCAGTACTTC.

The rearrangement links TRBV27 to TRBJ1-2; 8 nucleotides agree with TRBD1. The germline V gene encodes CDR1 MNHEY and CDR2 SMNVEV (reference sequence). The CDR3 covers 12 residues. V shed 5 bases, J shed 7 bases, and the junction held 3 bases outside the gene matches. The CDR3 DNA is TGTGCCAGCAGTACCGGACAGGGTGGCTACACCTTC. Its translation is CASSTGQGGYTF.

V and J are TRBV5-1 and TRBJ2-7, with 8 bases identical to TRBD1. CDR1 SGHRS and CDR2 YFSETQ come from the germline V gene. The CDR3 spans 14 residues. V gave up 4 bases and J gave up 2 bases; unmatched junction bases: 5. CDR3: CASSPQGAAYEQYF. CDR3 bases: TGCGCCAGCAGCCCCCAGGGGGCCGCCTACGAGCAGTACTTC.